These 23 T cell receptor beta chains share one sample of origin, sequenced in a study of T cell repertoires in cytomegalovirus infection. These receptors lack a known antigen. TCRdb passed the reads through MiXCR, listing each CDR3 protein once. The sample shows some 920,000 distinct CDR3 sequences, approximately 31% of them seen only once. The source was cultured CD8+ T cells from PBMCs, collected from culture after CMV antigen stimulation. The receptors derive from a human donor in good health (CMV status not recorded). Some clones in this sample may be carry-over from other donors' samples.

This clonotype was counted many times. V usage is TRBV7-6 and J usage is TRBJ1-1; D might be TRBD1 (5 bases). CDR1 is SGHVS, CDR2 FNYEAQ, per germline. CDR3 length equals 15 residues. Between the trimmed V and J ends, which lost 1 base and 4 bases, there was a span of 13 bases. In nucleotides, the CDR3 is TGTGCCAGCAGCTTAGATCGGGGGTTGGGCACTGAAGCTTTCTTT. This encodes CASSLDRGLGTEAFF.

The chain employs TRBV12-3 or TRBV12-4 and TRBJ2-1; TRBD2 aligns across 8 bases. This CDR3 contains 16 residues. With V trimmed by 7 bases and J by 10 bases, 18 bases remained unmatched. Here the CDR3 DNA reads TGTGCCAGCACCAAACCCGGGGGGGGGTATAATGAGGAGCAGTTCTTC. Its protein product is CASTKPGGGYNEEQFF.

This clonotype was picked up many times. The chain is built from TRBV20-1 and TRBJ2-1; 7 nucleotides line up with TRBD1. Per the germline V gene, CDR1 is DFQATT and CDR2 is SNEGSKA (reference sequence). The trim removed 3 bases at V and 15 bases at J, leaving 11 bases unmatched. This CDR3 region has 12 residues. The CDR3 coding sequence is TGCAGTGCTAGTTCGATTAGACAGGGACCGTTCTTC. Translation gives CSASSIRQGPFF.

The chain has TRBV7-9 and TRBJ2-5, with D perhaps TRBD2 (7 bases). V dropped 5 bases and J dropped 5 bases, with 21 bases sitting between them. Germline V gene sequence: CDR1 SEHNR, CDR2 FQNEAQ (reference sequence). The CDR3 extends over 16 amino acids. The CDR3 loop reads CASSLPRGAVVETQYF. The CDR3 DNA reads TGTGCCAGCAGCCTCCCCCGGGGGGCTGTGGTGGAGACCCAGTACTTC. Variable domain in full (rest from reference TRBV7-9 and TRBJ2-5): DTGVSQNPRHKITKRGQNVTFRCDPISEHNRLYWYRQTLGQGPEFLTYFQNEAQLEKSRLLSDRFSAERPKGSFSTLEIQRTEQGDSAMYLCASSLPRGAVVETQYFGPGTRLLVL.

The rearrangement joins TRBV27 to TRBJ1-5; D gene ambiguous. Germline V gene lookup returns CDR1 MNHEY and CDR2 SMNVEV (reference sequence). The ends were cut back, 2 bases at V and 5 bases at J, with 13 bases in the middle. The CDR3 consists of 15 residues. The CDR3 coding sequence is TGTGCCAGCAGTTTAGCTTGGCGCCAAGATCAGCCCCAGCATTTT. It yields the protein CASSLAWRQDQPQHF.

The chain employs TRBV5-6 and TRBJ2-7, with no clear D. Between the trimmed V and J ends, which lost 0 bases and 0 bases, there was a span of 10 bases. The CDR3 runs to 15 residues. The germline V gene encodes CDR1 SGHDT and CDR2 YYEEEE. The chain's CDR3 is CASSLARVSSYEQYF. For the CDR3, the DNA is TGTGCCAGCAGCTTGGCCCGGGTTAGCTCCTACGAGCAGTACTTC.

This chain uses TRBV4-1 with TRBJ1-1; no firm D call. Trimming stripped 2 bases from V and 6 bases from J, with 13 bases between. CDR1 is MGHRA, CDR2 YSYEKL, per germline. The CDR3 totals 14 residues. The CDR3 region has the DNA TGCGCCAGCAGCCAAATAGAGGGTCTCTCTGAAGCTTTCTTT. Protein sequence: CASSQIEGLSEAFF.

V and J are TRBV5-5 and TRBJ2-5, with TRBD2 matching 8 bases. This CDR3 has 16 residues. Looked up from germline, CDR1 is SGHKS and CDR2 is YYEKEE (reference sequence). The V gene end was trimmed by 0 bases and the J gene end by 2 bases; junction bases not matched to a gene: 6. The CDR3 here is CASSLVLSGNQETQYF. CDR3 in DNA: TGTGCCAGCAGCTTGGTACTTAGCGGGAATCAAGAGACCCAGTACTTC.

The chain has TRBV24-1 and TRBJ2-1; D is perhaps TRBD2 (6 bases). The CDR3 is made up of 14 amino acids. Germline V lookup: CDR1 KGHDR, CDR2 SFDVKD. V shed 5 bases and J shed 7 bases, with 14 bases lying between them. The CDR3 region is CATSAWSSDNEQFF. In nucleotides, the CDR3 is TGTGCCACCAGTGCATGGTCTAGCGATAATGAGCAGTTCTTC.

This clonotype was counted ten times or more. The V call is TRBV7-2, the J call TRBJ1-5, with a weak D call TRBD1 (5 bases). Deletions cut 9 bases from V and 6 bases from J, with 12 bases between. The CDR3 is made up of 12 amino acids. Germline loops: CDR1 SGHTA, CDR2 FQGNSA. The CDR3 DNA follows: TGTGCCAGTAAGGGCGGGGGTCAGCCCCAGCATTTT. Translating it yields CASKGGGQPQHF. The full variable domain, completed using reference TRBV7-2 and TRBJ1-5, is GAGVSQSPSNKVTEKGKDVELRCDPISGHTALYWYRQSLGQGLEFLIYFQGNSAPDKSGLPSDRFSAERTGGSVSTLTIQRTQQEDSAVYLCASKGGGQPQHFGDGTRLSIL.

This clonotype appeared a few times. The J gene is TRBJ2-1, the V gene TRBV6-1, with D unclear. CDR1 and CDR2 (germline): MNHNS, SASEGT. This CDR3 spans 14 amino acids. The V and J ends lost 4 bases and 5 bases respectively, with 12 bases between them. DNA for the CDR3: TGTGCCAGCAGTGGATGGACCGGAAACAATGAGCAGTTCTTC. Its protein product is CASSGWTGNNEQFF.

This clonotype came up many times. The rearrangement joins TRBV7-2 to TRBJ2-1, with 14 nucleotides matching TRBD2. CDR3 length: 17 residues. The V and J ends lost 6 bases and 3 bases, in that order; junction bases with no gene match: 7. Germline V gene data show CDR1 as SGHTA and CDR2 as FQGNSA. The DNA for the CDR3 is TGTGCCAGCAGTCGACTAGCGGGGGGGCTCCTCTACAATGAGCAGTTCTTC. This gives the protein CASSRLAGGLLYNEQFF.

This chain links TRBV7-4 with TRBJ1-3; D may be TRBD1 (6 bases). Per germline, CDR1 SGHVT and CDR2 SQSDAQ. Trimming took 8 bases from V and 2 from J, leaving 10 bases between them. This CDR3 is 13 amino acids long. The CDR3 sequence: CASVQGTGNTIYF. As DNA, the CDR3 is TGTGCCAGCGTACAGGGCACTGGAAACACCATATATTTT.

This clonotype has ten or more counts. This chain links TRBV7-8 with TRBJ2-2; D ambiguous. V was cut by 1 base and J by 4 bases, with 4 bases left in between. The CDR3 loop spans 13 amino acids. The V gene's germline CDR1 is SGHVS and CDR2 FQNEAQ. CDR3 amino acids: CASSLELTGELFF. DNA of the CDR3: TGTGCCAGCAGCTTAGAGCTCACCGGGGAGCTGTTTTTT.

This clonotype was observed a handful of times. The chain employs TRBV7-9 and TRBJ2-3; D might be TRBD1 (5 bases). Germline CDR1 is SEHNR and CDR2 is FQNEAQ (reference sequence). This CDR3 has 13 amino acids. V was trimmed by 4 bases and J by 4 bases, leaving 9 bases between them. As DNA, the CDR3 is TGTGCCAGCAGCTCAGGGAATCCAGATACGCAGTATTTT. Amino acids: CASSSGNPDTQYF.

V gene TRBV2 combines with J gene TRBJ2-1; 10 nucleotides align to TRBD2. The CDR3 sequence is 15 residues long. The germline V gene encodes CDR1 SNHLY and CDR2 FYNNEI. Trimming at V came to 6 bases and at J to 4 bases, leaving 6 bases not matched to a gene. The CDR3 region is CASRKTSGSYNEQFF. CDR3 sequence (DNA): TGTGCCAGCAGGAAGACTAGCGGGTCTTACAATGAGCAGTTCTTC.

This clonotype was found a few times. The rearrangement joins TRBV20-1 to TRBJ2-3, with a weak D call TRBD2 (5 bases). The CDR3 consists of 17 residues. Germline values: CDR1 DFQATT, CDR2 SNEGSKA (reference sequence). Trimming pared 3 bases from V and 0 bases from J, leaving 19 bases between. The CDR3: CSASVGLERTSTDTQYF. The CDR3 nucleotides are TGCAGTGCTAGCGTTGGACTGGAAAGGACTAGCACAGATACGCAGTATTTT.

The V and J genes are TRBV7-6 and TRBJ2-2; 7 positions agree with TRBD2. Trimming removed 4 bases from V and 7 bases from J; junction bases left unmatched: 9. Germline CDR1 SGHVS, CDR2 FNYEAQ. This CDR3 contains 15 residues. CDR3 sequence reads: CASSSTGGMVGELFF. The CDR3 nucleotides read TGTGCCAGCAGCTCGACCGGGGGGATGGTCGGGGAGCTGTTTTTT.

V is TRBV20-1 and J is TRBJ1-5, with unresolved D. Between the trimmed V and J ends, which lost 3 bases and 6 bases, there was a span of 9 bases. Germline V lookup: CDR1 DFQATT, CDR2 SNEGSKA (reference sequence). The CDR3 has 12 amino acids. The CDR3 DNA is TGCAGTGCTAGGCGGAGGGCTCAGCCCCAGCATTTT. Its protein is CSARRRAQPQHF.

This clonotype was observed a handful of times. This chain uses TRBV4-1 with TRBJ1-1, with D perhaps TRBD1 (5 bases). The CDR3 sequence is 16 residues long. Between the trimmed V and J ends, which lost 1 base and 7 bases, there was a span of 19 bases. CDR1 is MGHRA, CDR2 YSYEKL, per germline. The CDR3 loop reads CASSQAPGRRTGEAFF. The CDR3 DNA sequence: TGCGCCAGCAGCCAAGCCCCGGGACGGAGGACCGGTGAAGCTTTCTTT.

This clonotype was counted only a few times. The CDR3: CASSLEGAGNEQFF. CDR3 DNA: TGTGCCAGCAGCTTAGAGGGGGCCGGCAATGAGCAGTTCTTC. The chain links TRBV11-2 to TRBJ2-1; weak D call: TRBD1 (6 bases). This CDR3 spans 14 amino acids. Germline V CDR1 and CDR2: SGHAT, FQNNGV. Trimming shortened V by 0 bases and J by 6 bases, and 9 bases separated the two germline ends.

About this clonotype: The junction differs from germline at one of its ends, possibly a read error. The chain couples TRBV28 to TRBJ2-3; 12 nucleotides match TRBD2. Germline loops: CDR1 MDHEN, CDR2 SYDVKM. The CDR3 sequence is 17 residues long. This CDR3 reads CASSLPASGGAVDMQYF. In nucleotides, the CDR3 is TGTGCCAGCAGTTTACCAGCTAGCGGGGGGGCCGTAGATATGCAGTATTTT.

The chain links TRBV6-5 to TRBJ1-2; the D is unclear. Per the germline V gene, CDR1 is MNHEY and CDR2 is SVGAGI. Trimming pared 0 bases from V and 4 bases from J, leaving 9 bases between. The CDR3 is 14 residues long. The CDR3, as DNA: TGTGCCAGCAGTTACTCGATTGGGGTCTATGGCTACACCTTC. It specifies CASSYSIGVYGYTF.